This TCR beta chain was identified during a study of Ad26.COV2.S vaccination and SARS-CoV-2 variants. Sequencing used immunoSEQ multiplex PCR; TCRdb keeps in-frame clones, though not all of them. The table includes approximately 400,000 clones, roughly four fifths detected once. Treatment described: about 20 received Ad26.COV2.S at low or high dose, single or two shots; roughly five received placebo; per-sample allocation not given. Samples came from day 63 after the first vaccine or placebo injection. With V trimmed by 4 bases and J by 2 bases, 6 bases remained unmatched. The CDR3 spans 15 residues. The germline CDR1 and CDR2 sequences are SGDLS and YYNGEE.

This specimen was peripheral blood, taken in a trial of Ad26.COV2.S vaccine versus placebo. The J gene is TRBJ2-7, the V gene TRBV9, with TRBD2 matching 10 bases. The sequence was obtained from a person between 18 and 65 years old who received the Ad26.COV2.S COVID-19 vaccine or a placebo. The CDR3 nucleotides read TGTGCCAGCAGCCCAGAAGCGGGGGGGCCCTACGAGCAGTACTTC. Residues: CASSPEAGGPYEQYF.